What follows are 6 T cell receptor beta chains derived from one specimen sequenced in a study of T cells in Graves' hyperthyroidism and ophthalmopathy (dated by TCRdb to about 2019). Libraries were built with multiplex PCR. Data came from an Illumina HiSeq 2000. The TCR beta CDR3 regions were amplified from the RNA transcripts. A first-round RT-PCR of the TCR CDR3 used the HTBI primer set with the Qiagen OneStep RT-PCR kit. TCRdb took the public reads, trimmed them with fastp at Q25, ran MiXCR for clone calling and kept in-frame beta chains. Rows with one shared CDR3 protein collapse into an entry with the most common genes and DNA. This sample lists hundreds of thousands of distinct CDR3 sequences; 46% were detected once. 8.2% of the sample belongs to the ten largest clones. Input material: peripheral blood or thyroid tissue (not recorded which). Every receptor here comes from a woman aged 18-29 years with Graves' hyperthyroidism. Donor details come from another sample of the same person, matched by shared clones.

The chain carries TRBV15 and TRBJ2-5, with D perhaps matching TRBD2 (5 bases). Germline CDR1 reads LNHNV; CDR2 reads YYDKDF (reference sequence). V was clipped by 6 bases and J by 13 bases, with 15 bases between them. This CDR3 is built from 11 residues. DNA for the CDR3: TGTGCCACCAGTGATTTCCAGGACTGGTACTTC. Its protein product is CATSDFQDWYF.

This clonotype was picked up many times. The chain joins TRBV7-9 to TRBJ1-5; D remains ambiguous. In germline, CDR1 is SEHNR, CDR2 FQNEAQ (reference sequence). V gave up 1 base and J gave up 2 bases, with 6 bases separating them. The CDR3 spans 14 residues. CDR3 bases: TGTGCCAGCAGCTTAGGTCTGGGCAATCAGCCCCAGCATTTT. Translated: CASSLGLGNQPQHF.

This clonotype appeared a few times. The J gene is TRBJ1-1, the V gene TRBV5-1; 10 bases are a match to TRBD1. This CDR3 has 13 residues. Trimming took 5 bases from V and 10 from J; bases not matched to a gene: 8. CDR1 SGHRS and CDR2 YFSETQ come from the germline V gene. CDR3 coding DNA: TGCGCCAGCAGTCTTGGACAGGGGGTGGGAGCTTTCTTT. This encodes CASSLGQGVGAFF.

The chain recombines TRBV6-6 with TRBJ2-7; TRBD2 matches at 7 bases. Germline loops: CDR1 MNHNY, CDR2 SVGAGI (reference sequence). The CDR3 sequence is 13 residues long. Germline trimming cut 5 bases from V and 4 bases from J; bases unmatched to any gene: 5. CDR3 protein: CASSGTSEYEQYF. The CDR3 DNA sequence: TGTGCCAGCAGTGGAACTAGCGAATACGAGCAGTACTTC.

This chain uses TRBV15 with TRBJ1-2; 7 bases are a match to TRBD1. This CDR3 contains 17 residues. J lost 4 bases, V lost 3 bases, and 14 bases had no gene match. CDR1 is LNHNV and CDR2 is YYDKDF in the germline V gene (reference sequence). In DNA form, the CDR3 reads TGTGCCACCAGCAGTGAGTCCGAGACAGGGACGGGCTATGGCTACACCTTC. Protein sequence: CATSSESETGTGYGYTF. Full variable domain (outside the CDR3, taken from reference TRBV15 and TRBJ1-2): DAMVIQNPRYQVTQFGKPVTLSCSQTLNHNVMYWYQQKSSQAPKLLFHYYDKDFNNEADTPDNFQSRRPNTSFCFLDIRSPGLGDTAMYLCATSSESETGTGYGYTFGSGTRLTVV.

The chain joins TRBV5-4 to TRBJ2-2; D may be TRBD2 (6 bases). This CDR3 has 14 amino acids. From germline, CDR1 is SGHNT and CDR2 YYREEE (reference sequence). The ends were cut back, 3 bases at V and 4 bases at J, with 10 bases in the middle. The CDR3 loop reads CASSSEGGTGELFF. CDR3 DNA: TGTGCCAGCAGCTCGGAGGGAGGCACCGGGGAGCTGTTTTTT.